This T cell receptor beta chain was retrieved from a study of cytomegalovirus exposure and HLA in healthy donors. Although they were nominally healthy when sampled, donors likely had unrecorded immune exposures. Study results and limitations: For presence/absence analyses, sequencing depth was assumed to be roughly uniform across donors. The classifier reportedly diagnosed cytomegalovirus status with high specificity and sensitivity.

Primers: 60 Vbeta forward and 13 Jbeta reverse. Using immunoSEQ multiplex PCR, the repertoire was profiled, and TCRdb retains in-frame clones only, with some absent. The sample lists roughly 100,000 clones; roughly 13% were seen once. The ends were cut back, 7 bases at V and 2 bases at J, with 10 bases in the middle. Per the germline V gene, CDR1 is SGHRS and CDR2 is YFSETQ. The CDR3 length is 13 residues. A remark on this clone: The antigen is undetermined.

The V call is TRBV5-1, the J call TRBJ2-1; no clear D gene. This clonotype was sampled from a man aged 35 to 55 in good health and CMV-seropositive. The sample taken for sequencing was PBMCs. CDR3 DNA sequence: TGCGCCAGCGTGGAGCCCCCCTACAATGAGCAGTTCTTC. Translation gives CASVEPPYNEQFF. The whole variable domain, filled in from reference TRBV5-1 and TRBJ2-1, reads KAGVTQTPRYLIKTRGQQVTLSCSPISGHRSVSWYQQTPGQGLQFLFEYFSETQRNKGNFPGRFSGRQFSNSRSEMNVSTLELGDSALYLCASVEPPYNEQFFGPGTRLTVL.